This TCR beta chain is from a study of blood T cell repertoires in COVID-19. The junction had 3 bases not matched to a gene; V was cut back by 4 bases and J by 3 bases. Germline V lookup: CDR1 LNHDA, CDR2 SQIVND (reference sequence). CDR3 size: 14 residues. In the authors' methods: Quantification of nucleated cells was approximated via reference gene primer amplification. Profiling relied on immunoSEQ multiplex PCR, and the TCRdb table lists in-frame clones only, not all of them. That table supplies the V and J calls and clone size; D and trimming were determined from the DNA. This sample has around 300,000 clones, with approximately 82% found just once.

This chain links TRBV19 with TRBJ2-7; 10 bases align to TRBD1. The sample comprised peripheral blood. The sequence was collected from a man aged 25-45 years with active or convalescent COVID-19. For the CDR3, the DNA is TGTGCCAGTAGTACCCGGACAGGGGGCTACGAGCAGTACTTC. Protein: CASSTRTGGYEQYF.